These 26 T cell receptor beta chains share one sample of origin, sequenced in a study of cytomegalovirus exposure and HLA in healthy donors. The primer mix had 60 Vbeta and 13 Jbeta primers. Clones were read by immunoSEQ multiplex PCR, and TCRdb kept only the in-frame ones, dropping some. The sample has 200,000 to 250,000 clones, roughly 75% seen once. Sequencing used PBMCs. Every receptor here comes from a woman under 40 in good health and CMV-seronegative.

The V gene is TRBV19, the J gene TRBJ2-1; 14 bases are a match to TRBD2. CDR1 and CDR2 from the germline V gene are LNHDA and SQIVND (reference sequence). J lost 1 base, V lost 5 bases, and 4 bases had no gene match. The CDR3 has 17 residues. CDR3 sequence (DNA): TGTGCCAGTAGTTCGACTAGCGGGAGGGATTCCTACAATGAGCAGTTCTTC. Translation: CASSSTSGRDSYNEQFF.

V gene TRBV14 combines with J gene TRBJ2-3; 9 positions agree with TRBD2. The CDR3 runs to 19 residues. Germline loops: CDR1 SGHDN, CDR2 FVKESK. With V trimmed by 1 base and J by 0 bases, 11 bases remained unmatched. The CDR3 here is CASSQATRLAEISTDTQYF. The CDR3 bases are TGTGCCAGCAGCCAAGCCACCCGACTAGCGGAAATAAGCACAGATACGCAGTATTTT.

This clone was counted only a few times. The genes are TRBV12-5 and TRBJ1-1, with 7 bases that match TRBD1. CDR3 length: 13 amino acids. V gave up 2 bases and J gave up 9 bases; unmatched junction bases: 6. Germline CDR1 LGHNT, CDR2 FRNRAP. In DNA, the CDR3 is TGTGCTAGTGGTTTGACAGGGGAGGCGAAAGCTTTCTTT. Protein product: CASGLTGEAKAFF.

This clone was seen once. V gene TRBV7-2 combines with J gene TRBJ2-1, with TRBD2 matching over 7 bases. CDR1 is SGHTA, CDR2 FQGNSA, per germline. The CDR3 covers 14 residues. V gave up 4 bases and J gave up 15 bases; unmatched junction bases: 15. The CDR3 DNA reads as TGTGCCAGCAGCTCCACAACCATGAGGGAGGGCCGGTTCTTC. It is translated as CASSSTTMREGRFF.

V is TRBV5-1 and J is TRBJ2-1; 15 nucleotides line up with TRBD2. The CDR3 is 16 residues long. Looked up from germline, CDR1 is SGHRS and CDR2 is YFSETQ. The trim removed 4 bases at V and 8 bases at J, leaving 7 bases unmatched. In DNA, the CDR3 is TGCGCCAGCAGCACCGGACTAGCGGGAGGGGGGGATGAGCAGTTCTTC. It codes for CASSTGLAGGGDEQFF.

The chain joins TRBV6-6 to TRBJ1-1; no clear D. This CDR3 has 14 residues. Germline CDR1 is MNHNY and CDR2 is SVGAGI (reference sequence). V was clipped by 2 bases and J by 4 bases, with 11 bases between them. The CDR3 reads CASSYTGIGTEAFF. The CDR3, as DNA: TGTGCCAGCAGTTACACGGGGATAGGCACTGAAGCTTTCTTT.

The CDR3 coding sequence is TGTGCCAGCAGCTTGATGGGACAGGGGATTCGTCCTAACTATGGCTACACCTTC. It yields the protein CASSLMGQGIRPNYGYTF. This chain uses TRBV5-5 with TRBJ1-2; TRBD1 matches 10 bases. Germline trimming cut 1 base from V and 0 bases from J; bases unmatched to any gene: 9. This CDR3 has 18 residues. Germline values: CDR1 SGHKS, CDR2 YYEKEE (reference sequence).

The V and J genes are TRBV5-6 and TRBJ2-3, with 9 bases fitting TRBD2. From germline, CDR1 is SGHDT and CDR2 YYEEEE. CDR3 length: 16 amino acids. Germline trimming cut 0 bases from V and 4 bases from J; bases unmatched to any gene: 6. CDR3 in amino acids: CASSLGAGGPPDTQYF. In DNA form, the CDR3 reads TGTGCCAGCAGCTTGGGGGCGGGAGGGCCGCCAGATACGCAGTATTTT. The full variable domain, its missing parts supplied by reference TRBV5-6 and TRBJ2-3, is DAGVTQSPTHLIKTRGQQVTLRCSPKSGHDTVSWYQQALGQGPQFIFQYYEEEERQRGNFPDRFSGHQFPNYSSELNVNALLLGDSALYLCASSLGAGGPPDTQYFGPGTRLTVL.

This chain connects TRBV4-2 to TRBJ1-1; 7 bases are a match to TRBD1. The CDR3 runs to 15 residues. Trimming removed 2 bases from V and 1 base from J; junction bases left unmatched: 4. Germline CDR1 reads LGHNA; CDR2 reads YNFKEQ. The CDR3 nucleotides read TGTGCCAGCAGCCAATCCCGACAGGGGAACACTGAAGCTTTCTTT. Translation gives CASSQSRQGNTEAFF.

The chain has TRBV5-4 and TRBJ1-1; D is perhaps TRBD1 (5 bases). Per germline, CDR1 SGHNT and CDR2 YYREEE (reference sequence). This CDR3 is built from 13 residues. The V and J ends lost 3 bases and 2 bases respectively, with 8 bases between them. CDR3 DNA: TGTGCCAGCAGCTGGAGGGGTAACACTGAAGCTTTCTTT. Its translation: CASSWRGNTEAFF.

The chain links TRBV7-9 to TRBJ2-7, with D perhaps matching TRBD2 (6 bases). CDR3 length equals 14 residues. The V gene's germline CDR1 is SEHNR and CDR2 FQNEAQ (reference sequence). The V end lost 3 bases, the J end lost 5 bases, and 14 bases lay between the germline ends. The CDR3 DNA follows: TGTGCCAGCAGCTTCGGGACTGGGAGCCACGAGCAGTACTTC. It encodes CASSFGTGSHEQYF.

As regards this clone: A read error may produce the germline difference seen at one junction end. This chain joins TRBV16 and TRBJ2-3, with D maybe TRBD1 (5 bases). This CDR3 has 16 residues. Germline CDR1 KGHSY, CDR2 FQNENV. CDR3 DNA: TGTGCCAGCAGCCATGGATGGGGCCTCAACACAGATGCGCAGTATTTT. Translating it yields CASSHGWGLNTDAQYF.

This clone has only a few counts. The CDR3 loop reads CASSYSTGELFF. CDR3 nucleotides: TGTGCCAGCAGTTATAGCACCGGGGAGCTGTTTTTT. This chain links TRBV2 with TRBJ2-2, with D unresolved. The CDR3 sequence is 12 residues long. Trimming pared 5 bases from V and 4 bases from J, leaving 5 bases between. CDR1 is SNHLY, CDR2 FYNNEI, per germline.

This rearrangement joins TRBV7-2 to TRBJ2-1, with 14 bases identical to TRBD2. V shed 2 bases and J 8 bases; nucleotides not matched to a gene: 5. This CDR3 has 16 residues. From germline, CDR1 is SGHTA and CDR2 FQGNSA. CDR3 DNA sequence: TGTGCCAGCAGCTTATGGGGACTAGCGGGAGACTATGAGCAGTTCTTC. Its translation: CASSLWGLAGDYEQFF. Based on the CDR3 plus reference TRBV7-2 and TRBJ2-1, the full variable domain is GAGVSQSPSNKVTEKGKDVELRCDPISGHTALYWYRQSLGQGLEFLIYFQGNSAPDKSGLPSDRFSAERTGGSVSTLTIQRTQQEDSAVYLCASSLWGLAGDYEQFFGPGTRLTVL.

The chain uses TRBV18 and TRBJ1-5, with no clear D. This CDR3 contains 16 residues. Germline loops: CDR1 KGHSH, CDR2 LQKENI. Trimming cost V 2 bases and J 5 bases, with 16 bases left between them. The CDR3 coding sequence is TGTGCCAGCTCACCAGAGCTCGTTCTTCGAGATCAGCCCCAGCATTTT. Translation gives CASSPELVLRDQPQHF.

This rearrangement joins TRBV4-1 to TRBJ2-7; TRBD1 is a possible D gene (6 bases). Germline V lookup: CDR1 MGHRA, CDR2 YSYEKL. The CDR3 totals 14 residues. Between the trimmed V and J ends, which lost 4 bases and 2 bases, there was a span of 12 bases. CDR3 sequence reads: CASSPRDIAYEQYF. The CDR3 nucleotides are TGCGCCAGCAGCCCCCGGGACATAGCCTACGAGCAGTACTTC.

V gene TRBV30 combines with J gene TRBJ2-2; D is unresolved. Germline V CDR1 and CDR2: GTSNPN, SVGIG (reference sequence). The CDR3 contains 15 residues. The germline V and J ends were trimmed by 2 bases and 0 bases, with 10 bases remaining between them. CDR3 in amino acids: CAWSRGPPNTGELFF. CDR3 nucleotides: TGTGCCTGGAGTCGTGGCCCGCCGAACACCGGGGAGCTGTTTTTT. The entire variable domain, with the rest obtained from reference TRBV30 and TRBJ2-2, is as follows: SQTIHQWPATLVQPVGSPLSLECTVEGTSNPNLYWYRQAAGRGLQLLFYSVGIGQISSEVPQNLSASRPQDRQFILSSKKLLLSDSGFYLCAWSRGPPNTGELFFGEGSRLTVL.

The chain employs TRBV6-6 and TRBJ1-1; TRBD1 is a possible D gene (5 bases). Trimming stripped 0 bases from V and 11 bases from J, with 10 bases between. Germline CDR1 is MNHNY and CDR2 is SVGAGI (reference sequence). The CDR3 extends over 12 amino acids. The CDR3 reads CASSYSAGGAFF. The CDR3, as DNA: TGTGCCAGCAGTTACTCGGCGGGGGGTGCTTTCTTT.

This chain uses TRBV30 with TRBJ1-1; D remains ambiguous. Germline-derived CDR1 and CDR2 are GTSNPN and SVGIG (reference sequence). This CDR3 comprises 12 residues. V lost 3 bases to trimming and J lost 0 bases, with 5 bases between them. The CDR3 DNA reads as TGTGCCTGGAGCCTTGTGAACACTGAAGCTTTCTTT. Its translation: CAWSLVNTEAFF.

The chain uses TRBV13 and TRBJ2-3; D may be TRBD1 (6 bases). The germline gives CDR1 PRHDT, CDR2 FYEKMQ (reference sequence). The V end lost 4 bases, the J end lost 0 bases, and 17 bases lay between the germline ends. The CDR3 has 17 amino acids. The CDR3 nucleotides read TGTGCCAGCAGCTCACCCGGATGGGGGCCAAGCACAGATACGCAGTATTTT. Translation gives CASSSPGWGPSTDTQYF.

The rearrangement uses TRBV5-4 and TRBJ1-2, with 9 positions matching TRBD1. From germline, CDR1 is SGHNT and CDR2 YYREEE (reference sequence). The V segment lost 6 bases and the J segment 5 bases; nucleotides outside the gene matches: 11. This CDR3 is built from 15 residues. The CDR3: CASTSLQGAGYGYTF. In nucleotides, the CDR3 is TGTGCCAGCACCTCATTACAGGGGGCAGGGTATGGCTACACCTTC. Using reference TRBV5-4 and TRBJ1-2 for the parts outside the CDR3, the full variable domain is ETGVTQSPTHLIKTRGQQVTLRCSSQSGHNTVSWYQQALGQGPQFIFQYYREEENGRGNFPPRFSGLQFPNYSSELNVNALELDDSALYLCASTSLQGAGYGYTFGSGTRLTVV.

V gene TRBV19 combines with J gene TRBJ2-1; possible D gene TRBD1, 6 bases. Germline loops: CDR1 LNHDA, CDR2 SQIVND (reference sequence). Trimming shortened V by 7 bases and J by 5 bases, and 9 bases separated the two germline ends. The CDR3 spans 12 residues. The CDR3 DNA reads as TGTGCCAGTACCCCAGGGGACAATGAGCAGTTCTTC. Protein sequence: CASTPGDNEQFF. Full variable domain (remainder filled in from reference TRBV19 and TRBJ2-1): DGGITQSPKYLFRKEGQNVTLSCEQNLNHDAMYWYRQDPGQGLRLIYYSQIVNDFQKGDIAEGYSVSREKKESFPLTVTSAQKNPTAFYLCASTPGDNEQFFGPGTRLTVL.

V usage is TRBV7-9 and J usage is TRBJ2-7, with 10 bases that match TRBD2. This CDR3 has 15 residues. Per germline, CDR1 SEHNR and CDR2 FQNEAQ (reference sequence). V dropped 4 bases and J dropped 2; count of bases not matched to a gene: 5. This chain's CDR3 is CASSSLAGDAYEQYF. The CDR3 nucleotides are TGTGCCAGCAGCTCTCTAGCGGGAGACGCCTACGAGCAGTACTTC. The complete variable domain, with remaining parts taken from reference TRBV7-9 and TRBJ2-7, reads DTGVSQNPRHKITKRGQNVTFRCDPISEHNRLYWYRQTLGQGPEFLTYFQNEAQLEKSRLLSDRFSAERPKGSFSTLEIQRTEQGDSAMYLCASSSLAGDAYEQYFGPGTRLTVT.

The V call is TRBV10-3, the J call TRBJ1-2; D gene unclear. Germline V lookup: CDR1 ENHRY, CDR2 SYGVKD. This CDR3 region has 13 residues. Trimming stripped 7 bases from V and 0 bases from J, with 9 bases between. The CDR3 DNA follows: TGTGCCATCACGGTTCAGGCTAACTATGGCTACACCTTC. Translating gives CAITVQANYGYTF.

For the CDR3, the DNA is TGCACCAGCAGCCATGATAACACAGGCCCCTACAATGAGCAGTTCTTC. Its protein product is CTSSHDNTGPYNEQFF. The V gene is TRBV1, the J gene TRBJ2-1; the tabulated D call, TRBD1, remains unverified against the DNA. TRBV1 constitutes a pseudogene. This CDR3 is 16 amino acids long.

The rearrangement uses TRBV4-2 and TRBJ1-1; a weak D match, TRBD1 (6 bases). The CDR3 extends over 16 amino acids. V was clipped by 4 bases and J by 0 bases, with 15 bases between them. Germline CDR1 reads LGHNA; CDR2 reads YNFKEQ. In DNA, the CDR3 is TGTGCCAGCAGCCTGGAGGACAGATTCATGAACACTGAAGCTTTCTTT. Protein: CASSLEDRFMNTEAFF.